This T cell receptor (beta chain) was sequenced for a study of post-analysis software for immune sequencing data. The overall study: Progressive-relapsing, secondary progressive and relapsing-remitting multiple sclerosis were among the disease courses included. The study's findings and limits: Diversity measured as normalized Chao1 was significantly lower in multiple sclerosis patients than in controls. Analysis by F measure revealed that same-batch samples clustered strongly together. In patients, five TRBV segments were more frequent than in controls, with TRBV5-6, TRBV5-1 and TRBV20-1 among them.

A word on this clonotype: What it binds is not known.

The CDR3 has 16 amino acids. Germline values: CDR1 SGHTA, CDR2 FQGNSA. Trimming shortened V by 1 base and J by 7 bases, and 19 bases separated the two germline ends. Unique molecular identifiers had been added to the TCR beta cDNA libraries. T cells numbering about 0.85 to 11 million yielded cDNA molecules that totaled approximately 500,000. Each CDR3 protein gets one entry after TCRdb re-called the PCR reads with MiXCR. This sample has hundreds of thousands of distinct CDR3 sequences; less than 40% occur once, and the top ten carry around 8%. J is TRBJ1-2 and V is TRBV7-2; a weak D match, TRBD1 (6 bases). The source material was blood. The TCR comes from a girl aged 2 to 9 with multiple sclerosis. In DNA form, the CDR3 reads TGTGCCAGCAGCTTAGTTCCGGAGGCAGGGGTTGGTGGCTACACCTTC. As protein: CASSLVPEAGVGGYTF.